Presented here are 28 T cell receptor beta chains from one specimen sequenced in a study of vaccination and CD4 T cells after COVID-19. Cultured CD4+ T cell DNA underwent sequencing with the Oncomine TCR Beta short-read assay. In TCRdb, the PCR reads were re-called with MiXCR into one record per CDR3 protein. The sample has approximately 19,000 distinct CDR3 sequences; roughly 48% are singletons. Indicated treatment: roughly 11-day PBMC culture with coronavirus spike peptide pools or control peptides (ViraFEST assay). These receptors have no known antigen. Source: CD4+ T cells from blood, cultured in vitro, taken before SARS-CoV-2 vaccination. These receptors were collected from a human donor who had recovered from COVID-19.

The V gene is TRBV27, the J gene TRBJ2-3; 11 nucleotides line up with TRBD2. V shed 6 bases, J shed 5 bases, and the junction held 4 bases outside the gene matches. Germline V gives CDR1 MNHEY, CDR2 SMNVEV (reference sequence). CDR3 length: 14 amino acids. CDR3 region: CASSHTSGRDTQYF. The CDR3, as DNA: TGTGCCAGCAGCCATACTAGCGGGAGAGATACGCAGTATTTT.

The CDR3, as DNA: TGCGCCAGCAGCCAAAACACAGGGGGATGGTCCTACGAGCAGTACTTC. The encoded protein is CASSQNTGGWSYEQYF. The genes are TRBV4-1 and TRBJ2-7, with 8 bases matching TRBD1. In germline, CDR1 is MGHRA, CDR2 YSYEKL. Unmatched junction bases numbered 7, after V lost 2 bases and J lost 1 base. The CDR3 spans 16 residues.

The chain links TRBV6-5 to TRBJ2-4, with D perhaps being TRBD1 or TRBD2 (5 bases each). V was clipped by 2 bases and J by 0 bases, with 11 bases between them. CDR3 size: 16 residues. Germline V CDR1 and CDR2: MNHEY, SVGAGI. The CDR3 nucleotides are TGTGCCAGCAGTTACGGGGGAAATTTAGCCAAAAACATTCAGTACTTC. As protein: CASSYGGNLAKNIQYF.

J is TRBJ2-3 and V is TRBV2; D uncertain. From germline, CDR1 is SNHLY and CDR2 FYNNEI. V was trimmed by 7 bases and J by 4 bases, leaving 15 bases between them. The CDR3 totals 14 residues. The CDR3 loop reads CASNSRTGPDTQYF. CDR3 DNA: TGTGCCAGCAATTCCCGGACGGGTCCAGATACGCAGTATTTT.

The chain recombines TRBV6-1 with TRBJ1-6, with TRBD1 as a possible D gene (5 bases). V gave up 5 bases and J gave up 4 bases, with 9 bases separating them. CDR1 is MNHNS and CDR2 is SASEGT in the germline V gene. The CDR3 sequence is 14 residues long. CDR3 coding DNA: TGTGCCAGCAGTCCCAGGGTTTATAATTCACCCCTCCACTTT. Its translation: CASSPRVYNSPLHF.

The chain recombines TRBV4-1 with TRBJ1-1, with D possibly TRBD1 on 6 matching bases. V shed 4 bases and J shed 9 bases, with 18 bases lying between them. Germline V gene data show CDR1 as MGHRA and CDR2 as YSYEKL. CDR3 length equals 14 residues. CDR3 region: CASSPQGQSLKAFF. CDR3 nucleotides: TGCGCCAGCAGCCCCCAAGGACAGTCCCTGAAAGCTTTCTTT.

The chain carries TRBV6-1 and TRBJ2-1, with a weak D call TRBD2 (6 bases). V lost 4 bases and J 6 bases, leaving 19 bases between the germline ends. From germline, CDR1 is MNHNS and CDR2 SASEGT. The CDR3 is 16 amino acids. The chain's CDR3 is CASSGLGRSGSNEQFF. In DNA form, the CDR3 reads TGTGCCAGCAGTGGATTGGGAAGGAGCGGGTCCAATGAGCAGTTCTTC.

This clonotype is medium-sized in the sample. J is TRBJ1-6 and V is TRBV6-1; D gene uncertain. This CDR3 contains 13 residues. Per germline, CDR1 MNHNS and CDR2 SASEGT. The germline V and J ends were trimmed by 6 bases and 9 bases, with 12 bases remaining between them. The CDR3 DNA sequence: TGTGCCAGCAGCCTAAACGTGGGTTCACCCCTCCACTTT. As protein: CASSLNVGSPLHF.

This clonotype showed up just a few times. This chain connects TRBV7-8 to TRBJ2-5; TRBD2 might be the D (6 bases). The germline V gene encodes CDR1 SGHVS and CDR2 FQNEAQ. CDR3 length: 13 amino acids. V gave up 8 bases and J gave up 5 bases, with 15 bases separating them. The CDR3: CASGGDLLETQYF. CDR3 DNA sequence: TGTGCCAGCGGCGGGGACCTCCTTGAGACCCAGTACTTC.

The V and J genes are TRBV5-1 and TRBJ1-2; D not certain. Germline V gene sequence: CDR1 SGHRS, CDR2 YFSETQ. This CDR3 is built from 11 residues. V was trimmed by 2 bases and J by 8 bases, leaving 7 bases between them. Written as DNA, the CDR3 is TGCGCCAGCAGCTTATCGGGAGGCTACACCTTC. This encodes CASSLSGGYTF.

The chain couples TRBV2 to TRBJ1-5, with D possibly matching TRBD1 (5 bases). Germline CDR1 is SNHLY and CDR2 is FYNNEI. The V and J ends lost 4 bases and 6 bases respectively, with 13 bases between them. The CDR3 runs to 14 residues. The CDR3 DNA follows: TGTGCCAGCAGTGTTGGCCCAGGGTCTCAGCCCCAGCATTTT. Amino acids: CASSVGPGSQPQHF.

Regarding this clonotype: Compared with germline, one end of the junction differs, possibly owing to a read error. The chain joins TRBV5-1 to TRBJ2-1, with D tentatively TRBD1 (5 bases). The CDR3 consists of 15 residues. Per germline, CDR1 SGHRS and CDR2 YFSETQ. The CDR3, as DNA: TGCGCCAGCAGCTTGGGACAGTCCTCCCACAATGAGCAGTTCTTC. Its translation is CASSLGQSSHNEQFF. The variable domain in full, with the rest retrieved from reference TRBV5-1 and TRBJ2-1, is KAGVTQTPRYLIKTRGQQVTLSCSPISGHRSVSWYQQTPGQGLQFLFEYFSETQRNKGNFPGRFSGRQFSNSRSEMNVSTLELGDSALYLCASSLGQSSHNEQFFGPGTRLTVL.

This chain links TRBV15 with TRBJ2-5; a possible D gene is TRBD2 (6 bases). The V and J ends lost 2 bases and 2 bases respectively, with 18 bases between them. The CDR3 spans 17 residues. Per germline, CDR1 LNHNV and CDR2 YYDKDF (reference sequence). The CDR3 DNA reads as TGTGCCACCAGCAGATCCTACCCCTCCCGGGGGCAAGAGACCCAGTACTTC. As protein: CATSRSYPSRGQETQYF.

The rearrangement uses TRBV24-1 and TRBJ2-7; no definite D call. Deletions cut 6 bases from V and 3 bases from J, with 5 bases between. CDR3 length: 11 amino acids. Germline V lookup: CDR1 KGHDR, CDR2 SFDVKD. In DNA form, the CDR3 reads TGTGCCACCAGTAGAGGCTACGAGCAGTACTTC. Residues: CATSRGYEQYF.

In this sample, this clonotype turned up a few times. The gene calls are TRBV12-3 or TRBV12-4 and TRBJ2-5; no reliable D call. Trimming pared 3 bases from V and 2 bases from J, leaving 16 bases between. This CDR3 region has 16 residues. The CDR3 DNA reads TGTGCCAGCAGTTTTTGGAGTACGCCCAGGCAAGAGACCCAGTACTTC. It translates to CASSFWSTPRQETQYF.

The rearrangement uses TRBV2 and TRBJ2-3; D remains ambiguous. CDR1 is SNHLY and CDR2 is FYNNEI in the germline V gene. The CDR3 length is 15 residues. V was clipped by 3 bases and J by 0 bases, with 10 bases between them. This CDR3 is CASSEFLPSTDTQYF. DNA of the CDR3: TGTGCCAGCAGTGAGTTCCTGCCAAGCACAGATACGCAGTATTTT.

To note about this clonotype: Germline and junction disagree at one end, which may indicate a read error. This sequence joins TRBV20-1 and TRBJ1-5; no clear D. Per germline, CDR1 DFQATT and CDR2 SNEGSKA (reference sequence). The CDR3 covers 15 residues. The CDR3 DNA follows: TGCGGTGCTACAAGCGGCAGGCTTTTGGATCAGCCCCAGCATTTT. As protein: CGATSGRLLDQPQHF.

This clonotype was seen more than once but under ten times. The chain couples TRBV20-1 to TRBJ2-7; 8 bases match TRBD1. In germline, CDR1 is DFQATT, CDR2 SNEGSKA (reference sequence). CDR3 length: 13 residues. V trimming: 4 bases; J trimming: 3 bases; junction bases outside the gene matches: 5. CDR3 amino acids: CSATRTGGYEQYF. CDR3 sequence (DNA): TGCAGTGCTACCCGTACAGGGGGCTACGAGCAGTACTTC.

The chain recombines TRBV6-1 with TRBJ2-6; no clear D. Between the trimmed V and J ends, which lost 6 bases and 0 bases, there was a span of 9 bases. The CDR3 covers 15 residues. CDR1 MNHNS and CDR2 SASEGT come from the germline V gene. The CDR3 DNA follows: TGTGCCAGCAGGAGAGAAAGCTCTGGGGCCAACGTCCTGACTTTC. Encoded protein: CASRRESSGANVLTF.

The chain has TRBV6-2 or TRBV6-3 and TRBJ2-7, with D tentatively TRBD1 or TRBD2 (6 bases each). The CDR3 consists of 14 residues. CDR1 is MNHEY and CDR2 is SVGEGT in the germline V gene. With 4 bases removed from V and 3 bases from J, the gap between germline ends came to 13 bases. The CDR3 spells CASSSGGLFYEQYF. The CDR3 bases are TGTGCCAGCAGTTCCGGGGGCCTTTTCTACGAGCAGTACTTC.

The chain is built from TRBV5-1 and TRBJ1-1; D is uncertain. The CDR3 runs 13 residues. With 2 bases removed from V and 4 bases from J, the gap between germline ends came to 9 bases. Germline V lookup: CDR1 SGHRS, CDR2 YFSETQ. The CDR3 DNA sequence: TGCGCCAGCAGCTTTGTTCGCGGCACTGAAGCTTTCTTT. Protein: CASSFVRGTEAFF.

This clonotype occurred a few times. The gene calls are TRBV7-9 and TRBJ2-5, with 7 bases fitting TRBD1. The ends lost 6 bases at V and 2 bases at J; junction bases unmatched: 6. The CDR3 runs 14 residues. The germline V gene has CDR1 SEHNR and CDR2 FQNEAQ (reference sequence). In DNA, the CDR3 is TGTGCCAGCAGTTTGGGACAGTTTCAAGAGACCCAGTACTTC. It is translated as CASSLGQFQETQYF.

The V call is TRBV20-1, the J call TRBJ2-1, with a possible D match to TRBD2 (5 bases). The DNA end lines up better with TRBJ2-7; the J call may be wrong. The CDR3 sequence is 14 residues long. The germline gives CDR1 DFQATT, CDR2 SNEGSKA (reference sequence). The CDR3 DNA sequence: TGCAGTGTCTCGAGGACTGCTGCCGGATGGGAGCAGTACTTC. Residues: CSVSRTAAGWEQYF.

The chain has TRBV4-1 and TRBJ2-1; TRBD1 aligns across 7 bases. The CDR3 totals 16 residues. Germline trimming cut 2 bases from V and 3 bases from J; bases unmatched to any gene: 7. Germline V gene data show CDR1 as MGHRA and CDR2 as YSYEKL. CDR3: CASSQRQGMGYNEQFF. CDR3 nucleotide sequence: TGCGCCAGCAGCCAACGACAGGGTATGGGCTACAATGAGCAGTTCTTC.

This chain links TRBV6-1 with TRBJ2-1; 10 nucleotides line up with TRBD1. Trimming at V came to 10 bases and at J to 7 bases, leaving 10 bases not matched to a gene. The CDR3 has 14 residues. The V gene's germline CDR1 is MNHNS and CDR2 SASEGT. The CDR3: CATKPWTGGNEQFF. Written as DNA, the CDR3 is TGTGCCACCAAGCCATGGACAGGGGGAAATGAGCAGTTCTTC.

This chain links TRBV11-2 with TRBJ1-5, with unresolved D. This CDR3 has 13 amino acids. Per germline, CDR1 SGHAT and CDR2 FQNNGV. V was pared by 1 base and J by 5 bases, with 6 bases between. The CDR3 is CASSLVGDQPQHF. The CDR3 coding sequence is TGTGCCAGCAGCTTAGTCGGGGATCAGCCCCAGCATTTT.

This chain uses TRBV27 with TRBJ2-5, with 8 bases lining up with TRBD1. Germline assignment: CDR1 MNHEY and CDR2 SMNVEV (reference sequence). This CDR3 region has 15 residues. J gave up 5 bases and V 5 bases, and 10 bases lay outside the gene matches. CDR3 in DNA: TGTGCCAGCAGTGCCTCCCTCAGGGGGCGGGAGACCCAGTACTTC. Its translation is CASSASLRGRETQYF.

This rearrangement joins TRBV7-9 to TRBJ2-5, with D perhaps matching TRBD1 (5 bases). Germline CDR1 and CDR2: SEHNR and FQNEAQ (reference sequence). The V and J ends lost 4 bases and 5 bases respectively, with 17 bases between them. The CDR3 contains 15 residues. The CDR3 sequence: CASSWGRGGRETQYF. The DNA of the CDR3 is TGTGCCAGCAGCTGGGGAAGGGGTGGCCGGGAGACCCAGTACTTC.